This is a list of T cell receptor beta chains from one sample in a study of T cells in Graves' hyperthyroidism and ophthalmopathy. TCRdb analysed the multiplex PCR reads with MiXCR anew, one entry per CDR3 protein. Among 530,000 or so distinct CDR3 sequences listed, roughly 24% were seen once. Sequencing was performed on blood. All receptors come from a woman in her thirties with Graves' ophthalmopathy. Each CDR3 is given with its conserved first and last residue. The D gene is left open where the match is weak. The size of a clone is reported for some rows only, either as once, few or many, or as a class for expanded clones.

abundance: many; d_gene: NA; j_gene: TRBJ1-2; v_gene: TRBV27; CDR3aa: CASSLSLTGGELYGYTF; CDR3nt: TGTGCCAGCAGTTTATCCCTAACCGGGGGCGAACTTTATGGCTACACCTTC
abundance: many; d_gene: TRBD1; j_gene: TRBJ1-2; v_gene: TRBV27; CDR3aa: CASRLTGGNGGYTF; CDR3nt: TGTGCCAGCAGATTGACAGGGGGCAATGGTGGCTACACCTTC
abundance: NA; d_gene: TRBD1; j_gene: TRBJ1-5; v_gene: TRBV6-1; CDR3aa: CASRAGTGGSSNQPQHF; CDR3nt: TGTGCCAGCAGAGCCGGCACAGGGGGCAGTAGCAATCAGCCCCAGCATTTT
abundance: few; d_gene: NA; j_gene: TRBJ2-7; v_gene: TRBV20-1; CDR3aa: CSARAADVSPYEQYF; CDR3nt: TGCAGTGCTAGAGCTGCGGACGTAAGTCCCTACGAGCAGTACTTC
abundance: NA; d_gene: NA; j_gene: TRBJ1-5; v_gene: TRBV28; CDR3aa: CASSRRGAGNQPQHF; CDR3nt: TGTGCCAGCAGTCGACGGGGGGCCGGCAATCAGCCCCAGCATTTT
abundance: many; d_gene: NA; j_gene: TRBJ1-2; v_gene: TRBV6-5; CDR3aa: CASSSQTRTNYGYTF; CDR3nt: TGTGCCAGCAGTTCCCAGACAAGAACTAACTATGGCTACACCTTC
abundance: many; d_gene: TRBD2; j_gene: TRBJ2-7; v_gene: TRBV7-2; CDR3aa: CASSVSGVEQYF; CDR3nt: TGTGCCAGCAGTGTTAGCGGGGTCGAGCAGTACTTC
abundance: NA; d_gene: NA; j_gene: TRBJ1-2; v_gene: TRBV12-3/TRBV12-4; CDR3aa: CATLDSNYGYTF; CDR3nt: TGTGCCACCCTCGACAGCAACTATGGCTACACCTTC
abundance: NA; d_gene: NA; j_gene: TRBJ2-7; v_gene: TRBV5-1; CDR3aa: CASSQDVLTYEQYF; CDR3nt: TGCGCCAGCAGCCAGGACGTATTAACCTACGAGCAGTACTTC
abundance: NA; d_gene: NA; j_gene: TRBJ1-2; v_gene: TRBV12-3/TRBV12-4; CDR3aa: CASSSNSGYNTRGYTF; CDR3nt: TGTGCCAGCAGTAGCAACTCGGGCTACAACACCCGGGGCTACACCTTC
abundance: NA; d_gene: NA; j_gene: TRBJ1-5; v_gene: TRBV11-3; CDR3aa: CASSPKIGYSNQPQHF; CDR3nt: TGTGCCAGCAGCCCTAAGATAGGGTATAGCAATCAGCCCCAGCATTTT
abundance: many; d_gene: TRBD1; j_gene: TRBJ2-7; v_gene: TRBV29-1; CDR3aa: CSVQTGTGLYEQYF; CDR3nt: TGCAGCGTTCAGACCGGGACAGGGCTCTACGAGCAGTACTTC
abundance: NA; d_gene: TRBD1; j_gene: TRBJ2-5; v_gene: TRBV5-1; CDR3aa: CASSFGSTGGETQYF; CDR3nt: TGCGCCAGCAGCTTCGGGTCGACAGGGGGTGAGACCCAGTACTTC
abundance: many; d_gene: NA; j_gene: TRBJ2-5; v_gene: TRBV7-2; CDR3aa: CASSLEALETQYF; CDR3nt: TGTGCCAGCAGCCTAGAAGCCTTAGAGACCCAGTACTTC
abundance: many; d_gene: TRBD1; j_gene: TRBJ1-2; v_gene: TRBV19; CDR3aa: CASKGDRVYGYTF; CDR3nt: TGTGCCAGTAAGGGAGACAGGGTCTATGGCTACACCTTC
abundance: few; d_gene: NA; j_gene: TRBJ2-4; v_gene: TRBV6-1; CDR3aa: CASCRLDAKNIQYF; CDR3nt: TGTGCCAGCTGCAGACTTGATGCCAAAAACATTCAGTACTTC
abundance: many; d_gene: NA; j_gene: TRBJ2-2; v_gene: TRBV11-2; CDR3aa: CASSLVKGLILPGELFF; CDR3nt: TGTGCCAGCAGCTTAGTCAAGGGACTCATCCTTCCCGGGGAGCTGTTTTTT
abundance: NA; d_gene: TRBD2; j_gene: TRBJ2-5; v_gene: TRBV12-3/TRBV12-4; CDR3aa: CASSFTSDQETQYF; CDR3nt: TGTGCCAGCAGTTTCACTAGCGACCAAGAGACCCAGTACTTC
abundance: NA; d_gene: TRBD1; j_gene: TRBJ2-7; v_gene: TRBV20-1; CDR3aa: CSARLDRAEQYF; CDR3nt: TGCAGTGCTAGACTCGACAGGGCCGAGCAGTACTTC
abundance: many; d_gene: NA; j_gene: TRBJ2-5; v_gene: TRBV6-2/TRBV6-3; CDR3aa: CASSSSGRQETQYF; CDR3nt: TGTGCCAGCAGTTCCTCGGGCAGGCAAGAGACCCAGTACTTC
abundance: many; d_gene: NA; j_gene: TRBJ1-5; v_gene: TRBV28; CDR3aa: CASTAPDQPQHF; CDR3nt: TGTGCCAGCACCGCCCCGGATCAGCCCCAGCATTTT
abundance: few; d_gene: NA; j_gene: TRBJ1-1; v_gene: TRBV5-1; CDR3aa: CASSRPWDTEAFF; CDR3nt: TGCGCCAGCAGCCGACCTTGGGATACTGAAGCTTTCTTT
abundance: NA; d_gene: NA; j_gene: TRBJ1-1; v_gene: TRBV12-3/TRBV12-4; CDR3aa: CASTDDGPNTEAFF; CDR3nt: TGTGCCAGCACCGACGATGGACCGAACACTGAAGCTTTCTTT
abundance: many; d_gene: NA; j_gene: TRBJ1-2; v_gene: TRBV6-2/TRBV6-3; CDR3aa: CASRTGNYGYTF; CDR3nt: TGTGCCAGCAGAACTGGTAACTATGGCTACACCTTC
abundance: many; d_gene: TRBD1; j_gene: TRBJ1-2; v_gene: TRBV7-9; CDR3aa: CASSPGQGAIGYTF; CDR3nt: TGTGCCAGCAGCCCGGGACAGGGGGCAATAGGCTACACCTTC
abundance: many; d_gene: NA; j_gene: TRBJ1-3; v_gene: TRBV6-1; CDR3aa: CASRPSLLSGGNTIYF; CDR3nt: TGTGCCAGCAGACCGAGTCTCTTATCGGGAGGAAACACCATATATTTT
abundance: NA; d_gene: NA; j_gene: TRBJ2-5; v_gene: TRBV6-1; CDR3aa: CASSEVGGLGETQYF; CDR3nt: TGTGCCAGCAGTGAAGTGGGGGGACTCGGAGAGACCCAGTACTTC
abundance: many; d_gene: TRBD1; j_gene: TRBJ1-2; v_gene: TRBV6-5; CDR3aa: CASSYAGGIGYTF; CDR3nt: TGTGCCAGCAGTTACGCAGGGGGCATAGGCTACACCTTC
abundance: few; d_gene: NA; j_gene: TRBJ1-2; v_gene: TRBV7-9; CDR3aa: CASSPSAYGYTF; CDR3nt: TGTGCCAGCAGCCCATCAGCGTATGGCTACACCTTC
abundance: NA; d_gene: NA; j_gene: TRBJ2-7; v_gene: TRBV28; CDR3aa: CASSLRQLSYEQYF; CDR3nt: TGTGCCAGCAGTTTACGACAGCTCTCCTACGAGCAGTACTTC
abundance: NA; d_gene: NA; j_gene: TRBJ2-1; v_gene: TRBV5-1; CDR3aa: CASSLGGGSGNEQFF; CDR3nt: TGCGCCAGCAGCTTGGGGGGGGGCTCAGGCAATGAGCAGTTCTTC
abundance: many; d_gene: TRBD1; j_gene: TRBJ1-2; v_gene: TRBV6-5; CDR3aa: CASRPTGGGYGYTF; CDR3nt: TGTGCCAGCAGACCCACAGGGGGGGGCTATGGCTACACCTTC
abundance: few; d_gene: NA; j_gene: TRBJ2-2; v_gene: TRBV28; CDR3aa: CASSLWVFRHLNTGELFF; CDR3nt: TGTGCCAGCAGTTTATGGGTTTTTCGGCACTTGAACACCGGGGAGCTGTTTTTT
abundance: NA; d_gene: TRBD2; j_gene: TRBJ2-7; v_gene: TRBV3-1; CDR3aa: CASSQLAGGPREQYF; CDR3nt: TGTGCCAGCAGCCAATTAGCGGGGGGGCCAAGAGAGCAGTACTTC
abundance: many; d_gene: NA; j_gene: TRBJ1-1; v_gene: TRBV30; CDR3aa: CAWSPNWNTEAFF; CDR3nt: TGTGCCTGGAGTCCCAACTGGAACACTGAAGCTTTCTTT
abundance: many; d_gene: TRBD1; j_gene: TRBJ2-2; v_gene: TRBV12-3/TRBV12-4; CDR3aa: CASTPMTGFAVTGELFF; CDR3nt: TGTGCCAGCACCCCTATGACAGGGTTTGCAGTCACCGGGGAGCTGTTTTTT
abundance: many; d_gene: NA; j_gene: TRBJ1-5; v_gene: TRBV6-1; CDR3aa: CASSVGRDRGNQPQHF; CDR3nt: TGTGCCAGCAGTGTGGGAAGGGATCGGGGCAATCAGCCCCAGCATTTT
abundance: NA; d_gene: NA; j_gene: TRBJ1-2; v_gene: TRBV10-1; CDR3aa: CASSEWTEPLNYGYTF; CDR3nt: TGCGCCAGCAGTGAGTGGACCGAGCCCTTAAACTATGGCTACACCTTC
abundance: many; d_gene: NA; j_gene: TRBJ1-1; v_gene: TRBV27; CDR3aa: CASSLTLRGLNTEAFF; CDR3nt: TGTGCCAGCAGTTTAACATTAAGGGGTTTGAACACTGAAGCTTTCTTT
abundance: many; d_gene: NA; j_gene: TRBJ1-1; v_gene: TRBV6-1; CDR3aa: CASSEQANTEAFF; CDR3nt: TGTGCCAGCAGTGAACAGGCAAACACTGAAGCTTTCTTT
abundance: many; d_gene: NA; j_gene: TRBJ1-2; v_gene: TRBV12-3/TRBV12-4; CDR3aa: CASSRRTRGDYGYTF; CDR3nt: TGTGCCAGCAGTCGACGGACAAGGGGTGACTATGGCTACACCTTC
abundance: few; d_gene: NA; j_gene: TRBJ2-2; v_gene: TRBV7-3; CDR3aa: CASSLSGFRTGELFF; CDR3nt: TGTGCCAGCAGCTTGAGTGGGTTTCGCACCGGGGAGCTGTTTTTT